This note documents a single TCR beta chain sequence. The antigen it binds to is not known. Libraries were made using 5' RACE. For each TCR library, approximately 4,000 ng of total RNA was used. For each sample, cDNA synthesis was carried out in eight separate reactions using SMARTScribe reverse transcriptase. Unique molecular identifiers containing a 6-nucleotide sample barcode were introduced through template switching during cDNA synthesis. TCRalpha and TCRbeta cDNA was amplified in two nested PCRs of roughly 16 and 10 cycles, and bead purification was carried out after each PCR. Before amplification, the cDNA was both treated with uracil DNA-glycosylase and purified with the QIAquick PCR purification kit. In the second PCR, Illumina TruSeq-compatible adapters and sample-specific barcodes were added. Library quality and concentration were checked on TapeStation and Qubit, and libraries were pooled at roughly 5.1 ng each. The pooled libraries were sequenced with 2 x 100 bp reads and custom sequencing primers on an Illumina HiSeq2500 single-index Rapid Run. For the original study's pipeline: UMI-based consensus assembly with MiGEC version 1.2.6 was used to correct PCR and sequencing errors. MiXCR version 2.1.1 was used to carry out V(D)J alignment, clonotype assembly and CDR3 extraction. To normalise gene usage, clonotype sharing and MAIT/NKT TCR abundance, the top 1000, 10 000 and 20 000 clonotypes in each sample were analysed. Diversity was computed as the inverse Simpson index with the vegan R package after downsampling to 27 000 UMIs. Statistical testing used paired Mann-Whitney U tests on the discordant twin pairs and applied Benjamini-Hochberg correction for multiple testing. TCRdb reprocessed the reads, and each CDR3 protein sequence is entered once, without DNA. TCRdb, rather than the study authors, made the V and J calls. For this sample, the table gives about 300,000 distinct CDR3 sequences. The leading ten clones occupy roughly 5.8% of the sample.

Reading from cysteine to phenylalanine, the CDR3 counts 15 amino acids. No nucleotide data were recorded. CDR1 and CDR2 are read off the germline V gene as LGHNA and YSLEER. This sample is drawn from a study of monozygotic twins with inflammatory bowel disease (dated by TCRdb to the late 2010s). At the level of the whole study: The complete study included about 30 monozygotic twin pairs: 19 IBD-discordant Danish pairs and nine German pairs, of which four were IBD-concordant and five were IBD-discordant. Within discordant pairs, disease-associated traits were sought mainly by comparing IBD patients with their genetically identical healthy co-twins. Each individual had, on average, about 151 000 unique TCRalpha sequences and 181 000 unique TCRbeta sequences available for analysis. The investigation overall reported the following: Differing immunosuppressive treatments among patients may have added background noise and inter-individual variability to the repertoires. Distinction between different T cell subtypes could not be achieved in the analysis. Concordant and discordant twins showed no difference in repertoire similarity, possibly because of limited statistical power. TCRbeta repertoire diversity, by inverse Simpson index, was decreased in IBD patients compared with their healthy co-twins. No single strong signal or clonotype linked to IBD turned up in the results, so the idea that one exists was not supported. Compared with healthy twins, IBD patients had fewer clonotypes in common with other individuals, a difference most pronounced in patients showing signs of disease activity.

From each donor, an approximately 2.5 ml peripheral blood sample was collected into PAXgene tubes and stored at -80 degrees C. Without any T cell sorting, total RNA was extracted from whole blood using the PAXgene blood miRNA kit on an automated QIAcube. Deep TCRalpha and TCRbeta repertoire profiling with unique molecular barcoding was performed on peripheral blood of monozygotic twin pairs concordant or discordant for inflammatory bowel disease. For every twin pair, smoking habits were documented, and each individual was categorised as a current, former or never smoker. Rearrangement joined TRBV4-3 to TRBJ2-3. This clonotype was obtained from a human donor with ulcerative colitis or Crohn's disease, or a healthy co-twin of an affected twin (not recorded which). The sequencing input was blood. The CDR3 protein: CTSSQEHFSTDTQYF.